This T cell receptor (beta chain) was profiled in a study of T cell clones after liver transplantation. Study details: TCRbeta sequencing after a pre-transplant mixed lymphocyte reaction identified graft-donor-reactive clones, later tracked in post-transplant blood. Study conclusions and caveats: Low donor cell numbers restricted donor-reactive repertoire measurement in two subjects.

Turning to this clone: Its target is unknown.

CDR1 is SGHTA, CDR2 FQGNSA, per germline. After removal of 1 base from V and 5 bases from J, the junction contained 6 bases not matched to a gene. The CDR3 spans 15 residues. The repertoire was sequenced with immunoSEQ multiplex PCR; TCRdb's copy has only in-frame clones and lacks some. Of just over 80,000 clones in the sample, roughly 80% were seen once. The receptor was isolated from a human patient who received a liver transplant. Some T cells may have come from the graft donor. The V and J genes are TRBV7-2 and TRBJ2-7; 9 positions match TRBD2. Sequences were derived from CD4+ T cells from blood, sampled approximately 3.5 years after liver transplant. This CDR3 reads CASSLEAGGLHEQYF. The CDR3 DNA follows: TGTGCCAGCAGCTTAGAAGCGGGAGGCTTGCACGAGCAGTACTTC.